This T cell receptor (beta chain) was observed in a study of cytomegalovirus exposure and HLA in healthy donors. The CDR3 length is 15 residues. Germline loops: CDR1 SEHNR, CDR2 FQNEAQ (reference sequence). V lost 6 bases, J lost 4 bases, and 19 bases lay in between. The PCR ran on 60 Vbeta and 13 Jbeta primers. Sequencing used immunoSEQ multiplex PCR; TCRdb keeps in-frame clones, though not all of them. The profile shows about 160,000 clones, roughly 80% of them singletons. Overall study findings and caveats: Because they were indistinguishable, some V segments, including TRBV6-2 and TRBV6-3, were excluded. In an earlier analysis, about 87% or about 30%: the productive usage of most TCR beta V segments. Solely CMV serostatus was available to characterize immune exposure.

As regards this clone: The antigen remains undetermined.

In nominal health when sampled, donors likely had unrecorded immune exposures nonetheless. The source material was PBMCs. This TCR came from a woman aged 25 to 39 in good health and CMV-seropositive. The chain joins TRBV7-9 to TRBJ2-7; perhaps TRBD1 as D (6 bases). Written as DNA, the CDR3 is TGTGCCAGCAGTGGAGCCCAGGGGACAAGTTACGAGCAGTACTTC. Amino acid sequence: CASSGAQGTSYEQYF.